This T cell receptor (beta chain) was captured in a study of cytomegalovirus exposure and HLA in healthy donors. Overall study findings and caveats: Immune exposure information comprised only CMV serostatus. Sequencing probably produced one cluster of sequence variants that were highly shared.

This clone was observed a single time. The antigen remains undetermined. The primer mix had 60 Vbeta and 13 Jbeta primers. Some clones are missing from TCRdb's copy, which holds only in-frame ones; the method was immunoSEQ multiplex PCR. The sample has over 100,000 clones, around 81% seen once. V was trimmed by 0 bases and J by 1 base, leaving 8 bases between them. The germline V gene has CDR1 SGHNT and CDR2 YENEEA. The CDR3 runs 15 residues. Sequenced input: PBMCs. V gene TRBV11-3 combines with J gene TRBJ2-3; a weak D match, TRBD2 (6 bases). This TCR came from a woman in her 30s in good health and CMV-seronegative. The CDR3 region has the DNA TGTGCCAGCAGCTTAGAAGCGGGCCGCACAGATACGCAGTATTTT. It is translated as CASSLEAGRTDTQYF.